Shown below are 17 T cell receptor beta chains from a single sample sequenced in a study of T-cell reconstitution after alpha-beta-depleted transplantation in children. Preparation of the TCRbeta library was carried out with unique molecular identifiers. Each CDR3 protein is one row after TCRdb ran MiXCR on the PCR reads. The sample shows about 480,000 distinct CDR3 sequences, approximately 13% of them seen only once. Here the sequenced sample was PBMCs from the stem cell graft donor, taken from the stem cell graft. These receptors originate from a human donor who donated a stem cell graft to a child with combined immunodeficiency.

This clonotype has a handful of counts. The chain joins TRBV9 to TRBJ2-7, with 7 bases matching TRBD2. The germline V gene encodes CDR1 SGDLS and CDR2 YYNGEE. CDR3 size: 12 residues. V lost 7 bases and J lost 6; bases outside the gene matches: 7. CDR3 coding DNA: TGTGCCAGCGGACCGGGAGGTTCCGAGCAGTACTTC. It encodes CASGPGGSEQYF. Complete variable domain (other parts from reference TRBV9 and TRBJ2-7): DSGVTQTPKHLITATGQRVTLRCSPRSGDLSVYWYQQSLDQGLQFLIQYYNGEERAKGNILERFSAQQFPDLHSELNLSSLELGDSALYFCASGPGGSEQYFGPGTRLTVT.

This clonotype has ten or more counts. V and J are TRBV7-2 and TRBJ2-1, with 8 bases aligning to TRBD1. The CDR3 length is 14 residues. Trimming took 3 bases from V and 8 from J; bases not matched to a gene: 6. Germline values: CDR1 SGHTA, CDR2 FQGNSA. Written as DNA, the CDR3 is TGTGCCAGCAGCTTTGGGACAGGACAGGATGAGCAGTTCTTC. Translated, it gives CASSFGTGQDEQFF.

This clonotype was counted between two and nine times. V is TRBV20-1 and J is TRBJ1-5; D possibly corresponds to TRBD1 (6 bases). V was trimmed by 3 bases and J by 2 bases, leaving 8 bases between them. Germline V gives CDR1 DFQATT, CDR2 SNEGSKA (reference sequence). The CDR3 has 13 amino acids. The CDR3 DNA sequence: TGCAGTGCTAGCAGGACAGGCAATCAGCCCCAGCATTTT. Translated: CSASRTGNQPQHF.

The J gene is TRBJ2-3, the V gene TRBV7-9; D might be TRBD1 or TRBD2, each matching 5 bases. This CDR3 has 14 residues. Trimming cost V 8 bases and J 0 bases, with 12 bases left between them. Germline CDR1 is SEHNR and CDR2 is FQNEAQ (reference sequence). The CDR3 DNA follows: TGTGCCAGCCCCCAGGGCGGGAGCACAGATACGCAGTATTTT. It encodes CASPQGGSTDTQYF.

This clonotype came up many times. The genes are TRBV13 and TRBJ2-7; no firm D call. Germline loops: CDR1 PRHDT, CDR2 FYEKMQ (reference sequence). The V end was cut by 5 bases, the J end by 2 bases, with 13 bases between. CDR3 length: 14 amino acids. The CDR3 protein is CASSLGIYAYEQYF. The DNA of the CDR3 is TGTGCCAGCAGCCTCGGCATATACGCCTACGAGCAGTACTTC.

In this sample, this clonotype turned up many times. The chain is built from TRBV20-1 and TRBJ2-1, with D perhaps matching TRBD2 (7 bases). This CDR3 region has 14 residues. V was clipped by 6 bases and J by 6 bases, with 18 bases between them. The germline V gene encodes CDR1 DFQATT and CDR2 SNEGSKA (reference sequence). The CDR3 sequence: CSAPRGGSGNEQFF. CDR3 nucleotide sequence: TGCAGTGCCCCGAGGGGGGGCTCGGGCAATGAGCAGTTCTTC.

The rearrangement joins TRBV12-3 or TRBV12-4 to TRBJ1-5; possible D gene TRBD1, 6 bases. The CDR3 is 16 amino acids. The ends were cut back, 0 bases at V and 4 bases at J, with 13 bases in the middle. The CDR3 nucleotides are TGTGCCAGCAGTTTAGCGGGCACAGGGACGAATCAGCCCCAGCATTTT. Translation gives CASSLAGTGTNQPQHF.

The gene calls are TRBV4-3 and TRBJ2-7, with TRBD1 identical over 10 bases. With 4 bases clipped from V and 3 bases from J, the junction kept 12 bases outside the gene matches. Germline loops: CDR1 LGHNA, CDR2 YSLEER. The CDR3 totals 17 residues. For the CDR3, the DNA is TGCGCCAGCAGCCCCGGGACAGGGGTATCCGACCACTACGAGCAGTACTTC. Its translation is CASSPGTGVSDHYEQYF.

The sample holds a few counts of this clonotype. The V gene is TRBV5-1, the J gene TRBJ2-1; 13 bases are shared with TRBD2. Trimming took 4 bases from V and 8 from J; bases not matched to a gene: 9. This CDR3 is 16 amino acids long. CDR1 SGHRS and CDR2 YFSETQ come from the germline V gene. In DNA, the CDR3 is TGCGCCAGCAGCCCCGGACTAGCGGGAGCAATGGATGAGCAGTTCTTC. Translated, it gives CASSPGLAGAMDEQFF.

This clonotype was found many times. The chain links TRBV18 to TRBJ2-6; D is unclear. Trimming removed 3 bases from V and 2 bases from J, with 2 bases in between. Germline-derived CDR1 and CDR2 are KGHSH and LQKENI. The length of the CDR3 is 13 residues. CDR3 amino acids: CASSPTGANVLTF. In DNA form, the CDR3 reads TGTGCCAGCTCACCGACTGGGGCCAACGTCCTGACTTTC.

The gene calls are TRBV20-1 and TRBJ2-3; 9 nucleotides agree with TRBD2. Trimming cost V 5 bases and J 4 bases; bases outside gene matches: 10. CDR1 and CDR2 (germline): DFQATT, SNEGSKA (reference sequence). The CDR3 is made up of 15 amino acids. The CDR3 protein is CSAPAGGGGSDTQYF. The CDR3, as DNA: TGCAGTGCTCCCGCGGGGGGGGGCGGATCAGATACGCAGTATTTT.

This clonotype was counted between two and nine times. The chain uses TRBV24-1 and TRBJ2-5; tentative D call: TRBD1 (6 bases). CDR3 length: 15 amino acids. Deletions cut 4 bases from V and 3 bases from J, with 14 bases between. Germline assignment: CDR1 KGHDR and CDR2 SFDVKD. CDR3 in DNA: TGTGCCACCAGTGACAGAACACCAGGGGAAGAGACCCAGTACTTC. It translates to CATSDRTPGEETQYF.

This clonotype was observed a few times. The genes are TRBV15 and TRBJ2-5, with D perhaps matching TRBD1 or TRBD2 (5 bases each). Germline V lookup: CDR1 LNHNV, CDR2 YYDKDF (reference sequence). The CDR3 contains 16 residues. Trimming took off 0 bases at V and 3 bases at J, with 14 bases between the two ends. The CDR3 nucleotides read TGTGCCACCAGCAGAGATCCGGGACCGAGGGAAGAGACCCAGTACTTC. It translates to CATSRDPGPREETQYF.

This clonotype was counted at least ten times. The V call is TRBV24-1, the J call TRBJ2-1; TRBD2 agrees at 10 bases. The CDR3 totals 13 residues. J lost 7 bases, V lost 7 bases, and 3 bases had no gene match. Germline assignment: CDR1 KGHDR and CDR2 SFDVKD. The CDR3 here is CATRASGRNEQFF. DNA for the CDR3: TGTGCCACCAGGGCTAGCGGGAGAAATGAGCAGTTCTTC.

CDR3 DNA sequence: TGCAGTGCCCCCGTGAGGGGCTCTGGGGCCAACGTCCTGACTTTC. This translates into CSAPVRGSGANVLTF. V gene TRBV20-1 combines with J gene TRBJ2-6; possibly TRBD1 or TRBD2 for D (5 bases each). The germline V and J ends were trimmed by 6 bases and 0 bases, with 12 bases remaining between them. This CDR3 has 15 amino acids. The germline V gene has CDR1 DFQATT and CDR2 SNEGSKA (reference sequence).

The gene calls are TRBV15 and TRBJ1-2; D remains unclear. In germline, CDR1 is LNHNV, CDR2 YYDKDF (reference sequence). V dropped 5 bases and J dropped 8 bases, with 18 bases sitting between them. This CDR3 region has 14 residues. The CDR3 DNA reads TGTGCCACCAGCCGCGCGCCCTCTCTGTCGGGCTACACCTTC. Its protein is CATSRAPSLSGYTF.

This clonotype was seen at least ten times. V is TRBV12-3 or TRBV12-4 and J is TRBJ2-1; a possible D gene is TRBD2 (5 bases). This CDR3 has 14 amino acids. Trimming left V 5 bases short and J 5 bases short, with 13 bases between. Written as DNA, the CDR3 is TGTGCCAGCAGTCCCCGACGGGAAGACAATGAGCAGTTCTTC. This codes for CASSPRREDNEQFF.